This T cell receptor (beta chain) originates from a study of cytomegalovirus exposure and HLA in healthy donors. Study in general: Within an early data release were about 90 million unique TCRs drawn from HLA-typed donors.

As regards this clone: Antigen specificity is unknown.

V shed 4 bases and J 4 bases; nucleotides not matched to a gene: 6. Germline loops: CDR1 SEHNR, CDR2 FQNEAQ (reference sequence). The CDR3 is made up of 15 amino acids. Study-level results: Reports state that TCR beta sequences accurately predicted most subjects' HLA-A and HLA-B alleles.

This PCR relied on a set of 60 Vbeta primers and 13 Jbeta primers. TCRdb keeps only in-frame clones here, not all; method: immunoSEQ multiplex PCR. The sample contains approximately 59,000 clones, 70% to 80% of which appear only once. This sequence was found in a girl under 18 in good health and CMV-seropositive. Sequenced: PBMCs. This sequence joins TRBV7-9 and TRBJ2-5, with TRBD1 matching 10 bases. This CDR3 is CASSSGQGVAETQYF. CDR3 DNA sequence: TGTGCCAGCAGCTCCGGACAGGGGGTGGCAGAGACCCAGTACTTC.